A selection of T cell receptor beta chains follows, all from one sample in a study of a mutant IDH1 vaccine in newly diagnosed glioma. Profiling relied on immunoSEQ multiplex PCR, and the TCRdb table lists in-frame clones only, not all of them. The sample lists around 52,000 clones, over 75% occurring once. Antigen specificity for these receptors is unknown. The sample consisted of PBMCs, taken from a glioma patient whose treatment included an IDH1 peptide vaccine. Source of these receptors: a woman between 40 and 55 years old with glioma. Both conserved end residues are part of each CDR3. The order of the fields is D gene, J gene, V gene, clone size, CDR3 protein, CDR3 DNA. A D gene is named only where the DNA matches it firmly. Clone size is shown for a subset of rows, as once, few, many or a class of expanded clone.

TRBD2	TRBJ2-3	TRBV5-1	once	CASRASGVGTDTQYF	TGCGCCAGCAGGGCTAGCGGGGTGGGCACAGATACGCAGTATTTT
NA	TRBJ1-6	TRBV5-5	NA	CASSLAGAGFTLHF	TGTGCCAGCAGCTTGGCGGGGGCCGGGTTCACCCTCCACTTT
TRBD2	TRBJ2-3	TRBV7-2	NA	CASSLAPYGGGDDTQYF	TGTGCCAGCAGCTTAGCGCCTTACGGGGGGGGAGATGATACGCAGTATTTT
NA	TRBJ1-5	TRBV15	NA	CATSRAGNSNQPQHF	TGTGCCACCAGCAGAGCAGGGAATAGCAATCAGCCCCAGCATTTT
NA	TRBJ1-1	TRBV6-6	once	CASRDTSNTEAFF	TGTGCCAGCAGGGACACTTCGAACACTGAAGCTTTCTTT
TRBD2	TRBJ2-3	TRBV29-1	NA	CSVPARLAGGSTDTQYF	TGCAGCGTTCCCGCGAGACTAGCGGGGGGTAGCACAGATACGCAGTATTTT
TRBD1	TRBJ1-4	TRBV11-1	NA	CASSSGTGGRTNEKLFF	TGTGCCAGCAGCTCCGGGACAGGGGGACGAACTAATGAAAAACTGTTTTTT
TRBD1	TRBJ2-7	TRBV27	NA	CASSLGTGEQYF	TGTGCCAGCAGTTTAGGGACAGGTGAGCAGTACTTC
TRBD1	TRBJ1-6	TRBV10-3	NA	CAIRVGQFNSPLHF	TGTGCCATCAGGGTGGGACAGTTTAATTCACCCCTCCACTTT
TRBD1	TRBJ1-5	TRBV6-1	NA	CASSERDRVLLTGPQHF	TGTGCCAGCAGTGAACGGGACAGGGTCCTATTAACGGGGCCCCAGCATTTT
TRBD1	TRBJ2-5	TRBV6-5	NA	CASSYMDRGFQETQYF	TGTGCCAGCAGTTATATGGACAGGGGTTTTCAAGAGACCCAGTACTTC
TRBD1	TRBJ1-2	TRBV4-1	NA	CASSPYETTGRLGYTF	TGCGCCAGCAGCCCGTATGAAACGACAGGGAGGCTTGGCTACACCTTC
NA	TRBJ1-2	TRBV7-9	few	CASSLAGVGYTF	TGTGCCAGCAGCTTGGCTGGGGTTGGCTACACCTTC
NA	TRBJ2-7	TRBV19	NA	CASSDTFYEQYF	TGTGCCAGTAGCGACACCTTCTACGAGCAGTACTTC
NA	TRBJ2-1	TRBV4-1	NA	CASSQPVKRFGWDEQFF	TGCGCCAGCAGCCAACCTGTCAAAAGGTTCGGATGGGATGAGCAGTTCTTC
TRBD1	TRBJ2-1	TRBV13	NA	CASSPSDRGNYNEQFF	TGTGCCAGCAGCCCCTCGGACAGGGGAAACTACAATGAGCAGTTCTTC
NA	TRBJ2-7	TRBV7-8	NA	CACLAGSSYEQYF	TGTGCCTGCCTGGCAGGGAGCTCCTACGAGCAGTACTTC
TRBD1	TRBJ1-5	TRBV30	few	CAWAGTERNQPQHF	TGTGCCTGGGCCGGGACAGAGCGCAATCAGCCCCAGCATTTT
TRBD1	TRBJ1-1	TRBV6-6	few	CASSRDRYTEAFF	TGTGCCAGCAGTCGGGACAGATACACTGAAGCTTTCTTT
NA	TRBJ2-5	TRBV2	NA	CASSDGRELWETQYF	TGTGCCAGCAGTGATGGCAGGGAACTGTGGGAGACCCAGTACTTC
NA	TRBJ2-7	TRBV6-5	NA	CASSRGHYYEQYF	TGTGCCAGCAGCCGGGGACACTACTACGAGCAGTACTTC
NA	TRBJ2-7	TRBV5-6	NA	CASSLANSYEQYF	TGTGCCAGCAGCTTGGCTAACTCCTACGAGCAGTACTTC
TRBD1	TRBJ1-2	TRBV27	NA	CASSLQRGTGFLYGYTF	TGTGCCAGCAGTTTACAAAGGGGGACAGGGTTCCTTTATGGCTACACCTTC
TRBD2	TRBJ2-1	TRBV2	NA	CASSELAGVFKEQFF	TGTGCCAGCAGTGAACTAGCGGGGGTATTCAAGGAGCAGTTCTTC
NA	TRBJ1-2	TRBV6-6	NA	CASSYYRDGPAYGYTF	TGTGCCAGCAGTTACTATAGGGACGGCCCTGCCTATGGCTACACCTTC
TRBD1	TRBJ1-1	TRBV6-5	NA	CASSLTGQGYGEAFF	TGTGCCAGCAGTTTAACGGGACAGGGGTATGGTGAAGCTTTCTTT
TRBD2	TRBJ2-1	TRBV7-2	NA	CASSFKLAGFSEQFF	TGTGCCAGCAGCTTCAAACTAGCGGGGTTTTCTGAGCAGTTCTTC
NA	TRBJ2-2	TRBV5-1	NA	CASSLVAGRAGELFF	TGCGCCAGCAGCTTGGTAGCAGGGAGAGCCGGGGAGCTGTTTTTT
NA	TRBJ1-5	TRBV5-1	NA	CASSLEGHQPQHF	TGCGCCAGCAGCTTGGAGGGACATCAGCCCCAGCATTTT